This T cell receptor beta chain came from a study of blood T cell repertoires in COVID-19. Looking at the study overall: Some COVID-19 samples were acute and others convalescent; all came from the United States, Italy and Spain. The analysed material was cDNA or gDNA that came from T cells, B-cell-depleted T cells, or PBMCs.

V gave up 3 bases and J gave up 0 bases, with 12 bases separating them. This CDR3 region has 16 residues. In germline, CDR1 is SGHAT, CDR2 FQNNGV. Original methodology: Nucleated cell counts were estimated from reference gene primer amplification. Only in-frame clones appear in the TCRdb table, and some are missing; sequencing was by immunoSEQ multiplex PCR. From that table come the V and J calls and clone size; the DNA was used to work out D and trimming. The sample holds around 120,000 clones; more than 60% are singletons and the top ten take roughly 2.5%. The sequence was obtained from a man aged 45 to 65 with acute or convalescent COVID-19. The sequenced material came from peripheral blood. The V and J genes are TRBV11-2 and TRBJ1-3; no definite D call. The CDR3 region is CASSLSSGISGNTIYF. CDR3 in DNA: TGTGCCAGCAGCTTGAGCTCGGGGATCTCTGGAAACACCATATATTTT.